This note documents a single T cell receptor beta chain sequence. Its antigen is not known. The entry originates in a study of cytomegalovirus exposure and HLA in healthy donors. Across the study: Both the roughly 120 validation repertoires and the 666 first-cohort repertoires used the same platform, as reported by a later analysis. The study's findings and limits: For cytomegalovirus status, the classifier reportedly gave diagnoses with high specificity and sensitivity.

TCRdb keeps only in-frame clones here, not all; method: immunoSEQ multiplex PCR. The data contain 120,000 or so clones, roughly 89% of them seen just once; the ten biggest clones take up approximately 1.1%. The V gene's germline CDR1 is MDHEN and CDR2 SYDVKM. This CDR3 region has 14 residues. Trimming removed 8 bases at V and 5 bases at J, with 19 bases between. This clonotype originated in a woman between 18 and 30 years old in good health and CMV-seronegative. The sample comprised PBMCs. The V call is TRBV28, the J call TRBJ2-7, with TRBD1 as a possible D gene (6 bases). DNA of the CDR3: TGTGCCAGCCGCCACCGGGACACCGACGACGAGCAGTACGTC. This gives the protein CASRHRDTDDEQYV.